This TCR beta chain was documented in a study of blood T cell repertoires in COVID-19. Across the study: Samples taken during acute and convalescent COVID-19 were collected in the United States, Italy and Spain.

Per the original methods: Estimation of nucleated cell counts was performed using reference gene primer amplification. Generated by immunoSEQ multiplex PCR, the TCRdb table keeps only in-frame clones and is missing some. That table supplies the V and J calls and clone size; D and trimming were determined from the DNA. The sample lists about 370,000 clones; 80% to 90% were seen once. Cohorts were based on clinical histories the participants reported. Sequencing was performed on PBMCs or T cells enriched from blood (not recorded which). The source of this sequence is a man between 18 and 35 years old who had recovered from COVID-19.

The CDR3, as DNA: TGTGCCAGCAGCCAAGAAGGGGGCACGGAACACTATGGCTACACCTTC. Residues: CASSQEGGTEHYGYTF. This chain links TRBV14 with TRBJ1-2, with 7 bases aligning to TRBD1. J gave up 3 bases and V 0 bases, and 7 bases lay outside the gene matches. In germline, CDR1 is SGHDN, CDR2 FVKESK. This CDR3 is 16 amino acids long.